This is a list of T cell receptor beta chains from one sample in a study of regulatory T cells in long-lasting Graves disease. TCRdb reprocessed the multiplex PCR reads with MiXCR, giving one entry per CDR3 protein. The data contain about 340,000 distinct CDR3 sequences, 20% of them singletons. The sequences come from peripheral blood mononuclear cells (PBMCs), collected when the disease was refractory, from a patient treated with antithyroid drugs. These receptors were taken from a female donor with Graves disease. Each CDR3 is given with its conserved first and last residue. A D gene is named only where the DNA matches it firmly. Clone size is not always given. Where it is, it says once, few, many or a class for expanded clones.

j_call,d_call,v_call,clone_size,cdr3_aa,cdr3_nt
TRBJ1-5,NA,TRBV20-1,many,CSASLGNSNQPQHF,TGCAGTGCTAGCCTGGGGAATAGCAATCAGCCCCAGCATTTT
TRBJ2-1,TRBD2,TRBV12-3/TRBV12-4,NA,CASSLVGTSGRQFF,TGTGCCAGCAGCTTGGTTGGGACTAGCGGTCGGCAGTTCTTC
TRBJ2-1,NA,TRBV20-1,NA,CSARIGHNEQFF,TGCAGTGCTAGGATCGGCCACAATGAGCAGTTCTTC
TRBJ1-1,NA,TRBV10-2,many,CASRGMGAEAFF,TGCGCCAGCAGGGGGATGGGGGCTGAAGCTTTCTTT
TRBJ1-1,TRBD1,TRBV6-1,NA,CATLWTGGTEAFF,TGTGCCACCCTTTGGACAGGGGGCACTGAAGCTTTCTTT
TRBJ2-7,TRBD1,TRBV12-3/TRBV12-4,many,CASSPRQGLRSYEQYF,TGTGCCAGCAGTCCCCGACAGGGGCTGAGGTCCTACGAGCAGTACTTC
TRBJ2-5,NA,TRBV11-2,many,CASSLGGTQYF,TGTGCCAGCAGCTTAGGAGGGACCCAGTACTTC
TRBJ2-5,TRBD2,TRBV27,many,CASSSSGGTQYF,TGTGCCAGCAGTTCCTCGGGAGGGACCCAGTACTTC
TRBJ2-5,TRBD1,TRBV5-1,few,CASSPQQGVETQYF,TGCGCCAGCAGCCCGCAACAGGGGGTGGAGACCCAGTACTTC
TRBJ1-4,NA,TRBV2,many,CASSGWDTATNEKLFF,TGTGCCAGCAGTGGATGGGACACTGCAACTAATGAAAAACTGTTTTTT
TRBJ2-7,TRBD2,TRBV7-2,few,CASSFLPPGLAGTAEQYF,TGTGCCAGCAGCTTTCTCCCCCCCGGACTAGCGGGGACCGCCGAGCAGTACTTC
TRBJ1-5,TRBD1,TRBV29-1,many,CSVRGTGVGQPQHF,TGCAGCGTCCGGGGAACAGGGGTAGGACAGCCCCAGCATTTT
TRBJ1-5,NA,TRBV6-1,many,CASSEIGYSNQPQHF,TGTGCCAGCAGTGAAATAGGATATAGCAATCAGCCCCAGCATTTT
TRBJ1-5,TRBD1,TRBV6-1,NA,CASQPGQDYQPQHF,TGTGCCAGCCAGCCGGGACAGGACTATCAGCCCCAGCATTTT
TRBJ1-4,NA,TRBV6-2/TRBV6-3,NA,CASSYSYRGEKLFF,TGTGCCAGCAGTTACTCGTATCGTGGGGAAAAACTGTTTTTT
TRBJ2-7,NA,TRBV3-1,NA,CASSQEGRSGSYEQYF,TGTGCCAGCAGCCAAGAGGGTAGGTCTGGAAGCTACGAGCAGTACTTC
TRBJ2-5,NA,TRBV6-2/TRBV6-3,many,CASSYGLLQETQYF,TGTGCCAGCAGTTACGGCCTACTCCAAGAGACCCAGTACTTC
TRBJ1-2,TRBD1,TRBV24-1,many,CATSETGGSTYGYTF,TGTGCCACCAGTGAGACAGGGGGCAGTACCTATGGCTACACCTTC
TRBJ1-2,NA,TRBV7-3,many,CASSLDRGSNYGYTF,TGTGCCAGCAGCTTAGATCGCGGATCTAACTATGGCTACACCTTC
TRBJ2-7,NA,TRBV3-1,few,CATAPWGSYEQYF,TGTGCCACCGCCCCGTGGGGATCCTACGAGCAGTACTTC
TRBJ2-7,TRBD2,TRBV7-2,NA,CASSSPTSGITRYEQYF,TGTGCCAGCAGCTCCCCGACTAGCGGGATCACCCGCTACGAGCAGTACTTC
TRBJ1-2,NA,TRBV5-6,few,CASSLIETAYGYTF,TGTGCCAGCAGCTTGATCGAGACAGCCTATGGCTACACCTTC
TRBJ2-5,NA,TRBV6-1,few,CASRTGPRETQYF,TGTGCCAGCAGGACTGGGCCGCGAGAGACCCAGTACTTC
TRBJ1-1,TRBD1,TRBV6-5,NA,CASSWDSQSTEAFF,TGTGCCAGCAGTTGGGACAGCCAGTCCACTGAAGCTTTCTTT
TRBJ2-1,NA,TRBV24-1,many,CATSDVLSESYNEQFF,TGTGCCACCAGTGACGTTTTAAGCGAATCCTACAATGAGCAGTTCTTC
TRBJ1-2,NA,TRBV3-2,NA,CASSQDPGGYTF,TGTGCCAGCAGCCAAGATCCAGGTGGCTACACCTTC
TRBJ2-5,NA,TRBV7-9,few,CASSLHGTEETQYF,TGTGCCAGCAGCTTACATGGCACAGAAGAGACCCAGTACTTC